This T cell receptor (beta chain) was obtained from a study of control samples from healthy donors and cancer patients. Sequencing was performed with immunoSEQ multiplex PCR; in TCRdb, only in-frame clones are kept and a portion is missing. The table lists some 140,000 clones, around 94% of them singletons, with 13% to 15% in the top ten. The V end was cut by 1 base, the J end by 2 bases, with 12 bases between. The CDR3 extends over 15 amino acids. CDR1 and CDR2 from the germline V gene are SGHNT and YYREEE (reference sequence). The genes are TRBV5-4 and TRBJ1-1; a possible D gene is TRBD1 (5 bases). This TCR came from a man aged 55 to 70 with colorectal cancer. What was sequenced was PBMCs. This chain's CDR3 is CASSLSGTGNTEAFF. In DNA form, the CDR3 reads TGTGCCAGCAGCTTGTCGGGAACAGGAAACACTGAAGCTTTCTTT. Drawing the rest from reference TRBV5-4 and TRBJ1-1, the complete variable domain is ETGVTQSPTHLIKTRGQQVTLRCSSQSGHNTVSWYQQALGQGPQFIFQYYREEENGRGNFPPRFSGLQFPNYSSELNVNALELDDSALYLCASSLSGTGNTEAFFGQGTRLTVV.